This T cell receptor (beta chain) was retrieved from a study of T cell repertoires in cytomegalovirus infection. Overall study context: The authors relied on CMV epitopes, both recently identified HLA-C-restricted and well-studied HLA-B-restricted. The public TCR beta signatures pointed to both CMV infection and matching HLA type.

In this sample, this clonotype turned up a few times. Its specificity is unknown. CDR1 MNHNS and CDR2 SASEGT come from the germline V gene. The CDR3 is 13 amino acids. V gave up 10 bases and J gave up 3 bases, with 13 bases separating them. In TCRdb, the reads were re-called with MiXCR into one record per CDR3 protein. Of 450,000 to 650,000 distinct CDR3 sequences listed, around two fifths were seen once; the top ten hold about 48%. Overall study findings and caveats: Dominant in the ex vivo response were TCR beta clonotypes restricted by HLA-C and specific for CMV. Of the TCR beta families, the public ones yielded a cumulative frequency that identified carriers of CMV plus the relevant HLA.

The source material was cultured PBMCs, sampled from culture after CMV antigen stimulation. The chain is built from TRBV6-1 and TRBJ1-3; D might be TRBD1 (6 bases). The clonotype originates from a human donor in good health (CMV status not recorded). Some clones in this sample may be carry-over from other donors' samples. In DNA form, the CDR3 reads TGTGCCACCATGAGGGGGGATGGAAACACCATATATTTT. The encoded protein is CATMRGDGNTIYF.